This TCR beta chain emerged from a study of cytomegalovirus exposure and HLA in healthy donors. At the level of the study: About 85 million unique TCRs from HLA-typed donors were held in an early release of data.

PCR used 60 Vbeta primers and 13 Jbeta primers. The method was immunoSEQ multiplex PCR; TCRdb's version includes in-frame clones alone and lacks a portion of them. The sample includes about 130,000 clones, around three quarters of them seen just once. Everyone who donated was a healthy bone marrow donor. V was shortened by 3 bases and J by 5 bases, with 20 bases between the two germline ends. Germline loops: CDR1 LNHDA, CDR2 SQIVND (reference sequence). CDR3 length: 16 residues. The chain recombines TRBV19 with TRBJ2-7, with D perhaps matching TRBD2 (6 bases). The origin of this receptor is a young man in good health. Sequencing was performed on PBMCs. CDR3 protein: CASSIARGRVGNEQYF. In DNA, the CDR3 is TGTGCCAGTAGTATTGCTCGGGGGAGAGTAGGAAACGAGCAGTACTTC.